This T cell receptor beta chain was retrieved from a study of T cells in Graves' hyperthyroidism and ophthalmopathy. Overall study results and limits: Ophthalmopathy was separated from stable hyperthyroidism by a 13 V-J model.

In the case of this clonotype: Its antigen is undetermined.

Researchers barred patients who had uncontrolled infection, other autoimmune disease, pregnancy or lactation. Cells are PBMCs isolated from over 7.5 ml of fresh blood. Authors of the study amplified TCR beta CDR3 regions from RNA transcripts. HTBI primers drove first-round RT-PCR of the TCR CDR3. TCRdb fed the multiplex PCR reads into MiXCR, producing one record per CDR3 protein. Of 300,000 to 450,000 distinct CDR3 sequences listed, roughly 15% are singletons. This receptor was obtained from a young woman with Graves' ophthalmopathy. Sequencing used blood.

In DNA form, the CDR3 reads TGTGCCAGCGTTCCCACTAGCGGATACAATGAGCAGTTCTTC. Translated: CASVPTSGYNEQFF. The chain uses TRBV3-1 and TRBJ2-1, with 8 bases lining up with TRBD2. The trim removed 8 bases at V and 4 bases at J, leaving 7 bases unmatched. Germline V lookup: CDR1 LGHDT, CDR2 YNNKEL (reference sequence). The CDR3 has 14 amino acids.